Described below is a single T cell receptor beta chain sequence and its context. The target antigen is unknown. This record belongs to a study of PD-1 blockade in mismatch repair-deficient tumors. For the study at large: Enrolled about 2013-2016, patients had progressing, pretreated mismatch repair-deficient cancers of 12 types.

Clones were sequenced by immunoSEQ multiplex PCR, and TCRdb holds only the in-frame ones, with some missing. This table has about 120,000 clones, roughly 80% appearing once. Deletions cut 2 bases from V and 4 bases from J, with 8 bases between. CDR1 SGHKS and CDR2 YYEKEE come from the germline V gene (reference sequence). The CDR3 runs to 13 residues. Study-wide points: Tumor-resident clones, often undetectable pretreatment in blood, expanded then contracted after pembrolizumab.

V and J are TRBV5-5 and TRBJ2-3; maybe TRBD1 (5 bases). This clonotype was obtained from an adult with mismatch repair-deficient cancer. The source material was peripheral blood, sampled about 60 weeks after starting pembrolizumab. CDR3 loop: CASSFDSPDTQYF. CDR3 nucleotide sequence: TGTGCCAGCAGCTTCGACAGTCCAGATACGCAGTATTTT. Based on the CDR3 plus reference TRBV5-5 and TRBJ2-3, the full variable domain is DAGVTQSPTHLIKTRGQQVTLRCSPISGHKSVSWYQQVLGQGPQFIFQYYEKEERGRGNFPDRFSARQFPNYSSELNVNALLLGDSALYLCASSFDSPDTQYFGPGTRLTVL.